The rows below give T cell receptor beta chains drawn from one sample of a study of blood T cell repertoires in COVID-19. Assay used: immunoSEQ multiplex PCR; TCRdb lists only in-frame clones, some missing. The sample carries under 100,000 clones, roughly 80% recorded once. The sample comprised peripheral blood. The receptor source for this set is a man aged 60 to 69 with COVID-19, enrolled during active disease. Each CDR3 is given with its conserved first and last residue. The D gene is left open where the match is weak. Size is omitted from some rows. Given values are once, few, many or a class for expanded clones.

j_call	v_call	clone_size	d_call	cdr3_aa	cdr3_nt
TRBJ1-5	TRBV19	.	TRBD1	CASIMTGGGSQPQHF	TGTGCCAGTATCATGACAGGGGGAGGTAGTCAGCCCCAGCATTTT
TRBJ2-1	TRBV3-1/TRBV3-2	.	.	CASSQGLRYSYNEQFF	TGTGCCAGCAGCCAAGGACTCAGATACTCCTACAATGAGCAGTTCTTC
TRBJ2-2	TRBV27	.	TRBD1	CASSLRQGTGELFF	TGTGCCAGCAGTTTAAGACAGGGCACCGGGGAGCTGTTTTTT
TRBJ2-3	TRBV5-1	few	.	CASSFSGGADTQYF	TGCGCCAGCAGCTTTAGTGGCGGCGCAGATACGCAGTATTTT
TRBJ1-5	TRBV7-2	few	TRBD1	CASSSGQTGSPQHF	TGTGCCAGCAGCTCGGGACAGACAGGCTCGCCCCAGCATTTT
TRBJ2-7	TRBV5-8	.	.	CASRSGLPYEQYF	TGTGCCAGCCGCTCAGGCCTACCCTACGAGCAGTACTTC
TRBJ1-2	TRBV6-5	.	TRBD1	CASTSTGDGYTF	TGTGCCAGCACCAGCACAGGGGATGGCTACACCTTC
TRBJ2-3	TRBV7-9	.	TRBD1	CASSPDRVLDTQYF	TGTGCCAGCAGCCCCGACAGGGTGTTGGATACGCAGTATTTT
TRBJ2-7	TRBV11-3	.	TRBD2	CASSPGLAGLTYEQYF	TGTGCCAGCAGCCCGGGACTAGCGGGGCTAACCTACGAGCAGTACTTC
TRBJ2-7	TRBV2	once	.	CASSFAGVEQYF	TGTGCCAGCAGCTTCGCAGGGGTCGAGCAGTACTTC
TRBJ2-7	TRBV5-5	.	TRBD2	CASSSQAGGRYEQYF	TGTGCCAGCAGCTCTCAGGCGGGGGGAAGGTACGAGCAGTACTTC
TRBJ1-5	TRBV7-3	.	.	CASSFTANNQPQHF	TGTGCCAGCAGCTTCACCGCGAACAATCAGCCCCAGCATTTT
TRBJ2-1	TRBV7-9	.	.	CASSPRAREGNEQFF	TGTGCCAGCAGCCCCCGGGCCAGAGAGGGCAATGAGCAGTTCTTC
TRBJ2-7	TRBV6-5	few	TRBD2	CATLGTSDTYEQYF	TGTGCCACCCTAGGGACTAGCGATACCTACGAGCAGTACTTC
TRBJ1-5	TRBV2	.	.	CASIFGRGSNQPQHF	TGTGCCAGCATCTTTGGCAGGGGAAGCAATCAGCCCCAGCATTTT
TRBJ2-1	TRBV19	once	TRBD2	CASSATSGRAGQFF	TGTGCCAGTAGTGCGACTAGCGGGAGGGCCGGGCAGTTCTTC
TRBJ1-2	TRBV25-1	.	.	CASSVGRLNYGYTF	TGTGCCAGCAGTGTTGGCAGGCTAAACTATGGCTACACCTTC